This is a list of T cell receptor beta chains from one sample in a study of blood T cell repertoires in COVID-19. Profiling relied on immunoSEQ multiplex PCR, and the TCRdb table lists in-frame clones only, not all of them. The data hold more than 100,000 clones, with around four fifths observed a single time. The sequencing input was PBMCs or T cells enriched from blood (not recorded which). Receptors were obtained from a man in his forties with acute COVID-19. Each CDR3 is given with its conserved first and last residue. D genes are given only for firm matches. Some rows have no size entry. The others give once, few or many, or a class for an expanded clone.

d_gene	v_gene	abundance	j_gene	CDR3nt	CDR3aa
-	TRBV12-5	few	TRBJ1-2	TGTGCTAGTGGACTACAACAGGGTTTGTATGGCTACACCTTC	CASGLQQGLYGYTF
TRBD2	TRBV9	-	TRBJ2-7	TGTGCCAGCAGCACAAGTTCCGGGACTAGCGGAGGGAGCTCCTACGAGCAGTACTTC	CASSTSSGTSGGSSYEQYF
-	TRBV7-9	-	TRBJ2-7	TGTGCCAGCAGCCTCCTAGGGGGAACCCACGAGCAGTACTTC	CASSLLGGTHEQYF
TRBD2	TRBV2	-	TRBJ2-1	TGTGCCAGCAGTGAACCGGGACTAGCGGGAGAGTTTGCTGAGGGATTTCGTGGTGAGCAGTTCTTC	CASSEPGLAGEFAEGFRGEQFF
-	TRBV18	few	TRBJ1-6	TGTGCCAGCTCACCGCGACCGGGGACTGGGGATTCACCCCTCCACTTT	CASSPRPGTGDSPLHF
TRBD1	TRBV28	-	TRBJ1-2	TGTGCCAGCAGAGGGAACAGGGGGCGCAGCTATGGCTACACCTTC	CASRGNRGRSYGYTF
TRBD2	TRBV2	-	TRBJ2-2	TGTGCCAGCAGGGGGACTAGCGGGAGTCCCGGGGAGCTGTTTTTT	CASRGTSGSPGELFF
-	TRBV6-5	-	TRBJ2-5	TGTGCCAGCAGTTACTCGACGGGGCAGGGGGGAGAGACCCAGTACTTC	CASSYSTGQGGETQYF
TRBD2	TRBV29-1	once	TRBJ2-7	TGCAGCGTTGTCCGCGGGGGGGCAGACTACGAGCAGTACTTC	CSVVRGGADYEQYF
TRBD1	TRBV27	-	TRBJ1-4	TGTGCCAGCAGTCGGACAGGGAACGGTGAAAAACTGTTTTTT	CASSRTGNGEKLFF
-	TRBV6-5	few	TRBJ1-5	TGTGCCAGCAGTTACTCCGGGGGGCATCAGCCCCAGCATTTT	CASSYSGGHQPQHF
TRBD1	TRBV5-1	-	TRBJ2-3	TGCGCCAGCACCCCCGGACAGGGGCCCACAGATACGCAGTATTTT	CASTPGQGPTDTQYF
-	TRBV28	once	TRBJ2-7	TGTGCCAGCAATGGGGCGACCTACGAGCAGTACTTC	CASNGATYEQYF
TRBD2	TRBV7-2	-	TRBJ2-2	TGTGCCACTGGGTCCGCAGCGGGGCAGGTGTTTTTT	CATGSAAGQVFF
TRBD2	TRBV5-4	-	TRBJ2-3	TGTGCCAGCAGCTTGGAAATAGCGGGAGTGAATACGCAGTATTTT	CASSLEIAGVNTQYF
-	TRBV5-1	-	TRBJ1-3	TGCGCCAGCAGCTTGATAGGGGTTGGAAACACCATATATTTT	CASSLIGVGNTIYF
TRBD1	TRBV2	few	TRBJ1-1	TGTGCCAGCGGTAGGGGACAGGGGGATACTGAAGCTTTCTTT	CASGRGQGDTEAFF
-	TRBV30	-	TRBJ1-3	TGTGCCTGGAGTGTACTAGGGGGCTCTGGAAACACCATATATTTT	CAWSVLGGSGNTIYF
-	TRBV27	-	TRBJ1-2	TGTGCCAGCAGTTTATCGGAGGGACGGAGGGGCTACACCTTC	CASSLSEGRRGYTF
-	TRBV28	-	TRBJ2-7	TGTGCCAGCAGCTCCTCCCCCTTATACGAGCAGTACTTC	CASSSSPLYEQYF
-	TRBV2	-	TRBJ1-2	TGTGCCAGCAGTGTACCGAAGCACTATGGCTACACCTTC	CASSVPKHYGYTF
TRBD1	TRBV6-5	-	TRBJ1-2	TGTGCCAGCAGTTACATCCAGGGGGCGGGCTATGGCTACACCTTC	CASSYIQGAGYGYTF
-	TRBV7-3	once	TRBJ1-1	TGTGCCAGCAGCTTAACGGGGGCAGGACCGAACACTGAAGCTTTCTTT	CASSLTGAGPNTEAFF